The sequence of this T cell receptor (beta chain) was determined in a study of identical twins. TCRdb re-called the 5' RACE reads through MiXCR, storing one row per CDR3 protein. The sample contains 400,000 to 550,000 distinct CDR3 sequences, approximately 22% of which appear only once. This clonotype has just a few counts. The CDR3 spans 16 residues. V lost 5 bases and J 7 bases, leaving 23 bases between the germline ends. Separately, the same data were catalogued under a study of T cells expressing NK-cell markers. That work contributes: Expanded NKG2C+ T cell clones had unclear HCMV specificity.

The origin of this receptor is a young woman in good health. The sample comprised CD4+ T cells sorted from blood. The chain is built from TRBV12-3 or TRBV12-4 and TRBJ2-5; D is unresolved. Here the CDR3 DNA reads TGTGCCAGCAGTCCGCTCTTCGGTAGAGAGGAGTGGACCCAGTACTTC. The encoded protein is CASSPLFGREEWTQYF.